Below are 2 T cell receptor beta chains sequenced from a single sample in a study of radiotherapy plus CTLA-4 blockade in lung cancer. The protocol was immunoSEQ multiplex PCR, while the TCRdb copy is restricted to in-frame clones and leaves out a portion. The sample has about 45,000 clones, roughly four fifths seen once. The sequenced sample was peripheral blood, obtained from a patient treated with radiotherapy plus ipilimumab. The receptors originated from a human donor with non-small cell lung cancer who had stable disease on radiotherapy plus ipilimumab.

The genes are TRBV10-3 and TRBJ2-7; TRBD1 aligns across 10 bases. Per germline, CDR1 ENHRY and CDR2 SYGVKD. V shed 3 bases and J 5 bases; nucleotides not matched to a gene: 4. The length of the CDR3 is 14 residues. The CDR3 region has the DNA TGTGCCATCAGTGACCGGACAGGGGGAAACGAGCAGTACTTC. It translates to CAISDRTGGNEQYF.

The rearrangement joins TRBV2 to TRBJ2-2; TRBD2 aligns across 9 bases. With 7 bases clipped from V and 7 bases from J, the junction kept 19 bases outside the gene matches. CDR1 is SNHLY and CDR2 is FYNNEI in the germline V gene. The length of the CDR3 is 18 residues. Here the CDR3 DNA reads TGTGCCAGCATCGACCCCAATGGGATAGCGGGGGCCTTCGGGGAGCTGTTTTTT. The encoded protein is CASIDPNGIAGAFGELFF. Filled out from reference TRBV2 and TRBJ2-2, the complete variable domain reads EPEVTQTPSHQVTQMGQEVILRCVPISNHLYFYWYRQILGQKVEFLVSFYNNEISEKSEIFDDQFSVERPDGSNFTLKIRSTKLEDSAMYFCASIDPNGIAGAFGELFFGEGSRLTVL.